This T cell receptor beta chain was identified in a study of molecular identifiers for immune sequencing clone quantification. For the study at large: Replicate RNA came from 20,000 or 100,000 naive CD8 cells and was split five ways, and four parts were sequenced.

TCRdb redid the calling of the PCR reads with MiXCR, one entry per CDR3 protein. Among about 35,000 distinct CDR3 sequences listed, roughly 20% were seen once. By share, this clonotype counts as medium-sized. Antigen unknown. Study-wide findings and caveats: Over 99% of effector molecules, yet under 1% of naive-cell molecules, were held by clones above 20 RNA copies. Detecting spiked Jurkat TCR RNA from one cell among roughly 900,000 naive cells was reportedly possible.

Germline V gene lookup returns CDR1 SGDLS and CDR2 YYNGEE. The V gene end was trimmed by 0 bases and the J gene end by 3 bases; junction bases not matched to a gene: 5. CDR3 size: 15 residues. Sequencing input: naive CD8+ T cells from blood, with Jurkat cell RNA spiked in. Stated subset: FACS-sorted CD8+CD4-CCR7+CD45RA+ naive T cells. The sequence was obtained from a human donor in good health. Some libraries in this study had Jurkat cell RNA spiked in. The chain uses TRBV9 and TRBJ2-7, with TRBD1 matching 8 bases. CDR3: CASSVGTGFVYEQYF. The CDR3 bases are TGTGCCAGCAGCGTAGGGACAGGGTTTGTCTACGAGCAGTACTTC.